This T cell receptor (beta chain) was recorded in a study of blood T cell repertoires in COVID-19. Germline V gene data show CDR1 as MNHEY and CDR2 as SVGAGI. CDR3 length: 12 amino acids. The V end lost 5 bases, the J end lost 8 bases, and 12 bases lay between the germline ends. Here immunoSEQ multiplex PCR was the method, and the copy in TCRdb shows in-frame clones only, minus some. Here the sample spans about 25,000 clones, 81% being singletons. The specimen was peripheral blood. The chain uses TRBV6-5 and TRBJ1-2; weak D call: TRBD1 (5 bases). This receptor was identified in a man between 50 and 59 years old with active or convalescent COVID-19. The CDR3 sequence: CASSRQGRGYTF. Here the CDR3 DNA reads TGTGCCAGCAGTCGTCAGGGTCGCGGCTACACCTTC.